The 8 T cell receptor beta chains listed next were all sequenced from one sample in a study of Graves' ophthalmopathy and Graves' hyperthyroidism. As the template, RNA transcripts were used to amplify TCR beta CDR3 regions. RT-PCR with HTBI primers came first, then second-round multiplex PCR. TCRdb called the multiplex PCR reads again in MiXCR, with one record for every CDR3 protein. The sample carries over a million distinct CDR3 sequences, about two fifths recorded once. The sequenced sample was peripheral blood or thyroid tissue (not recorded which). The receptor set was obtained from an adult man with Graves' hyperthyroidism.

The chain couples TRBV20-1 to TRBJ1-4, with 7 nucleotides matching TRBD1. CDR3 length equals 15 residues. CDR1 is DFQATT and CDR2 is SNEGSKA in the germline V gene (reference sequence). With 4 bases clipped from V and 6 bases from J, the junction kept 11 bases outside the gene matches. CDR3 loop: CSANHQGGGHEKLFF. CDR3 nucleotide sequence: TGCAGTGCTAATCACCAGGGGGGCGGGCATGAAAAACTGTTTTTT.

This clonotype was detected many times. The CDR3 spells CSVEEDAEGAREGGYTF. The CDR3 bases are TGCAGCGTTGAAGAAGATGCCGAGGGGGCAAGGGAGGGTGGCTACACCTTC. V usage is TRBV29-1 and J usage is TRBJ1-2, with 7 bases matching TRBD1. Germline V gives CDR1 SQVTM, CDR2 ANQGSEA. J was trimmed by 7 bases and V by 0 bases; bases with no gene match: 17. The CDR3 has 17 amino acids.

This clonotype occurred many times. This chain connects TRBV5-1 to TRBJ2-2, with D perhaps matching TRBD1 (6 bases). Trimming shortened V by 4 bases and J by 2 bases, and 12 bases separated the two germline ends. CDR1 and CDR2 (germline): SGHRS, YFSETQ. The CDR3 runs to 15 residues. In nucleotides, the CDR3 is TGCGCCAGCAGCCGGGACATTCTCAACACCGGGGAGCTGTTTTTT. Residues: CASSRDILNTGELFF.

The J gene is TRBJ1-2, the V gene TRBV9, with a tentative D call TRBD1 (5 bases). Germline V gene data show CDR1 as SGDLS and CDR2 as YYNGEE. V was clipped by 4 bases and J by 7 bases, with 23 bases between them. The CDR3 spans 16 residues. CDR3 nucleotide sequence: TGTGCCAGCAGCCTAGGGACGGCTAGCAACAGGTTTGGCTACACCTTC. Protein sequence: CASSLGTASNRFGYTF.

This clonotype was seen a handful of times. The chain has TRBV13 and TRBJ2-7; D could derive from TRBD1 or TRBD2 (5 bases each). The CDR3 has 15 amino acids. With 3 bases removed from V and 2 bases from J, the gap between germline ends came to 14 bases. The germline CDR1 and CDR2 sequences are PRHDT and FYEKMQ (reference sequence). The CDR3 sequence is CASSFYGARAYEQYF. The CDR3, as DNA: TGTGCCAGCAGCTTTTATGGGGCGCGGGCCTACGAGCAGTACTTC.

This clonotype was observed a handful of times. The rearrangement uses TRBV11-1 and TRBJ1-1; no definite D call. V was clipped by 2 bases and J by 5 bases, with 12 bases between them. Germline CDR1 is SGHAT and CDR2 is FQDESV (reference sequence). The CDR3 has 14 amino acids. CDR3 loop: CASSLRRSGTEAFF. The DNA for the CDR3 is TGTGCCAGCAGCTTAAGGAGGTCGGGGACTGAAGCTTTCTTT.

In this sample, this clonotype turned up a few times. V and J are TRBV5-1 and TRBJ1-1; the D gene is possibly TRBD1 (5 bases). CDR1 and CDR2 from the germline V gene are SGHRS and YFSETQ. V dropped 4 bases and J dropped 5 bases, with 12 bases sitting between them. This CDR3 is 13 amino acids long. CDR3 region: CASSPGLMTEAFF. CDR3 in DNA: TGCGCCAGCAGCCCGGGACTGATGACTGAAGCTTTCTTT.

The genes are TRBV6-6 and TRBJ2-7; 12 nucleotides agree with TRBD1. The CDR3 has 19 residues. After removal of 6 bases from V and 0 bases from J, the junction contained 15 bases not matched to a gene. CDR1 and CDR2 (germline): MNHNY, SVGAGI (reference sequence). Here the CDR3 reads CASSTYPGTGGVGSYEQYF. The DNA of the CDR3 is TGTGCCAGCAGCACCTACCCCGGGACAGGGGGCGTCGGCTCCTACGAGCAGTACTTC.